This TCR beta chain was observed in a study of blood T cell repertoires in COVID-19. Sequenced by immunoSEQ multiplex PCR; TCRdb stores in-frame clones only, minus some. Of around 100,000 clones in the sample, 70% to 90% were seen once. Germline CDR1 SQVTM, CDR2 ANQGSEA. The CDR3 is 13 residues long. The V and J ends lost 3 bases and 5 bases, in that order; junction bases with no gene match: 3. The source is a man in his fifties or sixties with active or convalescent COVID-19. The sequenced material came from peripheral blood. The chain carries TRBV29-1 and TRBJ2-3; 9 nucleotides align to TRBD1. For the CDR3, the DNA is TGCAGCGTTGAGGGACAGGGAAAAGATACGCAGTATTTT. Encoded protein: CSVEGQGKDTQYF.